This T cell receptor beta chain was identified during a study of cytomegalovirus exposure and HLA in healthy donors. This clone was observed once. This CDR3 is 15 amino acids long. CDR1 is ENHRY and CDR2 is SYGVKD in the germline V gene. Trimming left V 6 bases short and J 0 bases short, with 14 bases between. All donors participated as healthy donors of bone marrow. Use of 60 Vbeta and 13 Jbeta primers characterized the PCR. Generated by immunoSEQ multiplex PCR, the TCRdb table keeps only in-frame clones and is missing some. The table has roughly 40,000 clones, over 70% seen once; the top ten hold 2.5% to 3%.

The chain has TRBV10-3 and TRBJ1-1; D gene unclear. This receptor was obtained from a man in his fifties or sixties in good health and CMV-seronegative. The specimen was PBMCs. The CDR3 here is CAIREGSGLNTEAFF. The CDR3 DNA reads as TGTGCCATCAGAGAAGGGTCGGGGTTGAACACTGAAGCTTTCTTT.